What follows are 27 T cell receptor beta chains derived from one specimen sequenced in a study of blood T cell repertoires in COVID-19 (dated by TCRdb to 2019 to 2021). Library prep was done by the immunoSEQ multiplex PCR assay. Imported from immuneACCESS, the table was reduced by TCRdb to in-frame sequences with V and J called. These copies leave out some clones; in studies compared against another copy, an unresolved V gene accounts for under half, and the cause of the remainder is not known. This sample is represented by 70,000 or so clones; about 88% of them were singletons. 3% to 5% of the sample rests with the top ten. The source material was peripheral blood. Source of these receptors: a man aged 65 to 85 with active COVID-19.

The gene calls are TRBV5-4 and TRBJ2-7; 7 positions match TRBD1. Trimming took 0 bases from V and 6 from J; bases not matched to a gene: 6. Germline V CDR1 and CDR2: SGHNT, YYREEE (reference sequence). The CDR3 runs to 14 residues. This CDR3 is CASSLAGPGGEQYF. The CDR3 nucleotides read TGTGCCAGCAGCTTGGCCGGGCCAGGGGGCGAGCAGTACTTC.

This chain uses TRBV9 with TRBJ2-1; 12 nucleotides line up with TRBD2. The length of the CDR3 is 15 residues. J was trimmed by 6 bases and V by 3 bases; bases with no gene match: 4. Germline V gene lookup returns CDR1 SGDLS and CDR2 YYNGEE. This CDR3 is CASSASGRAGNEQFF. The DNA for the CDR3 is TGTGCCAGCAGCGCTAGCGGGAGGGCCGGCAATGAGCAGTTCTTC.

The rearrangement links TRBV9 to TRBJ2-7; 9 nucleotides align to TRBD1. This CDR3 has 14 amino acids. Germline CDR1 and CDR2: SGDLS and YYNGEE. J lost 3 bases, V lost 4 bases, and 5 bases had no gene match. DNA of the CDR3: TGTGCCAGCAGCCCCCGGACAGGGGACTACGAGCAGTACTTC. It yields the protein CASSPRTGDYEQYF.

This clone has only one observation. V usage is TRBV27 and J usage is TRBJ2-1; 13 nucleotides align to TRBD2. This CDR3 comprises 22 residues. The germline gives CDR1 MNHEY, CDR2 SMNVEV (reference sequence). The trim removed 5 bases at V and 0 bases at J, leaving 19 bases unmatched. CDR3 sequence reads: CASSPRPGLAGFIGGSYNEQFF. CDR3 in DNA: TGTGCCAGCAGTCCCCGGCCGGGACTAGCGGGATTTATCGGAGGCTCCTACAATGAGCAGTTCTTC.

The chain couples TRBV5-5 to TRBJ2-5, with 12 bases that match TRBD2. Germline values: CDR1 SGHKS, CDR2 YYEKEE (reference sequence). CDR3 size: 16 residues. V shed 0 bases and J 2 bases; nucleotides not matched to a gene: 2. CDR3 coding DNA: TGTGCCAGCAGCTTGGGCCTAGCGGGAGGGCAAGAGACCCAGTACTTC. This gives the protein CASSLGLAGGQETQYF.

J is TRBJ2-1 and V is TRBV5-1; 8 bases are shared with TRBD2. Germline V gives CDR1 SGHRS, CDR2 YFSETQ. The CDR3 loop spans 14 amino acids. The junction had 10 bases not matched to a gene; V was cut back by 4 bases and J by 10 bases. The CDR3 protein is CASSLAGPGGEQFF. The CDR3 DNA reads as TGCGCCAGCAGCCTGGCGGGGCCGGGGGGGGAGCAGTTCTTC.

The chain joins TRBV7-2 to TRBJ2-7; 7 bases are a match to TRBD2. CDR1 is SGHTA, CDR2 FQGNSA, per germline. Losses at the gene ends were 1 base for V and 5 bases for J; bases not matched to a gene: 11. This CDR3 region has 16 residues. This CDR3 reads CASSLGVSSGTHEQYF. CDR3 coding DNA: TGTGCCAGCAGCTTAGGGGTCTCCAGCGGGACTCACGAGCAGTACTTC.

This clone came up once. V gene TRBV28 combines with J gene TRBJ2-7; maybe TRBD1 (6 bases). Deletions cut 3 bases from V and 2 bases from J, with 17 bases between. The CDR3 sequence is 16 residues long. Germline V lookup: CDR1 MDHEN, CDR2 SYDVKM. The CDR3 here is CASSFPGAASAYEQYF. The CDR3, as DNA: TGTGCCAGCAGTTTTCCAGGGGCGGCCTCAGCCTACGAGCAGTACTTC.

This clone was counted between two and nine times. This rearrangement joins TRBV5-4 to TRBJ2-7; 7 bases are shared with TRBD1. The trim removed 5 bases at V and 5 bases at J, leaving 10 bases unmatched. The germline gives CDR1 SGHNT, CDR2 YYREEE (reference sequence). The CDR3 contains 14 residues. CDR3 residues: CASRPRQGSDEQYF. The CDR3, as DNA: TGTGCCAGCAGGCCGAGACAGGGTTCCGACGAGCAGTACTTC.

Here the CDR3 DNA reads TGTGCCAGCACCTCGGGGACAGGGGCCTACGAGCAGTACTTC. This gives the protein CASTSGTGAYEQYF. The chain is built from TRBV6-5 and TRBJ2-7, with 10 bases aligning to TRBD1. The trim removed 7 bases at V and 2 bases at J, leaving 5 bases unmatched. This CDR3 is 14 amino acids long. The germline gives CDR1 MNHEY, CDR2 SVGAGI.

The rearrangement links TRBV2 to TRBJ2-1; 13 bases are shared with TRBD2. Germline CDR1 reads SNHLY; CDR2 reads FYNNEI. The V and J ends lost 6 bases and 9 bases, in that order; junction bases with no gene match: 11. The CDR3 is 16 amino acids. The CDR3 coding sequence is TGTGCCAGCAGAGAACTAGCGGGAGGGCCGGGGGGTGAGCAGTTCTTC. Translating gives CASRELAGGPGGEQFF.

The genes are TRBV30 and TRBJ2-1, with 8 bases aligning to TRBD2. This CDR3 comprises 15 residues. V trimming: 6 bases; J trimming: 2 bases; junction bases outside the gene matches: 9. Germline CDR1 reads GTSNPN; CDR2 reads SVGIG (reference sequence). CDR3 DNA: TGTGCCTGCGGGGGGGGATTGGGGACCTACAATGAGCAGTTCTTC. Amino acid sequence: CACGGGLGTYNEQFF. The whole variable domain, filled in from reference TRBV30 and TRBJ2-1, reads SQTIHQWPATLVQPVGSPLSLECTVEGTSNPNLYWYRQAAGRGLQLLFYSVGIGQISSEVPQNLSASRPQDRQFILSSKKLLLSDSGFYLCACGGGLGTYNEQFFGPGTRLTVL.

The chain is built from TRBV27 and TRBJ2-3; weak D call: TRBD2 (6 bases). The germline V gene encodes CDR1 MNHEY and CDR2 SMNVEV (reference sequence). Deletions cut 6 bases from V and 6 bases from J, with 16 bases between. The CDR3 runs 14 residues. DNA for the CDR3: TGTGCCAGCAGCTTAGGGACTCCGGGGGATACGCAGTATTTT. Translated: CASSLGTPGDTQYF.

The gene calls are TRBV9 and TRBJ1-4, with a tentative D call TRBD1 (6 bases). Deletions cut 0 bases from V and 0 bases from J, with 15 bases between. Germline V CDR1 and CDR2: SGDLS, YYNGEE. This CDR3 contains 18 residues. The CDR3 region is CASSVATGGQTTNEKLFF. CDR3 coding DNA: TGTGCCAGCAGCGTAGCTACGGGAGGACAGACAACTAATGAAAAACTGTTTTTT.

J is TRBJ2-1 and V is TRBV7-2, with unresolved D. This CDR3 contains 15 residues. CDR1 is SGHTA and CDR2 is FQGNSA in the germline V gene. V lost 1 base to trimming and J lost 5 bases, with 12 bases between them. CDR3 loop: CASSLGLAPHNEQFF. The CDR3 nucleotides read TGTGCCAGCAGCTTAGGGTTAGCCCCCCACAATGAGCAGTTCTTC.

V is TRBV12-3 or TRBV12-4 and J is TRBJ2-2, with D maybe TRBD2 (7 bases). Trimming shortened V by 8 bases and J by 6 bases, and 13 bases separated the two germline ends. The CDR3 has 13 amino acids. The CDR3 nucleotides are TGTGCCAGCGGGGGGGCAGGGGCCGGGGAGCTGTTTTTT. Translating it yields CASGGAGAGELFF.

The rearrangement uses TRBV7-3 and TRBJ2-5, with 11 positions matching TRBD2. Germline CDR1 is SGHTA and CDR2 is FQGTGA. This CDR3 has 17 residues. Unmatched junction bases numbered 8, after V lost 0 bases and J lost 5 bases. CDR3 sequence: CASSLTGLAGGGETQYF. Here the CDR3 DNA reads TGTGCCAGCAGCTTAACTGGCCTAGCGGGAGGCGGGGAGACCCAGTACTTC. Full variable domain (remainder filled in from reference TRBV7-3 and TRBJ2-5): GAGVSQTPSNKVTEKGKYVELRCDPISGHTALYWYRQSLGQGPEFLIYFQGTGAADDSGLPNDRFFAVRPEGSVSTLKIQRTERGDSAVYLCASSLTGLAGGGETQYFGPGTRLLVL.

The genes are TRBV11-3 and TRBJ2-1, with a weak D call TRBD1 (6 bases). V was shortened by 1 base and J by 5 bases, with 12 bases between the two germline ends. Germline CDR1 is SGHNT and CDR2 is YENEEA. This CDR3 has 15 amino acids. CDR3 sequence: CASSLAGDPHNEQFF. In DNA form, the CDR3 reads TGTGCCAGCAGCTTAGCAGGGGACCCCCACAATGAGCAGTTCTTC.

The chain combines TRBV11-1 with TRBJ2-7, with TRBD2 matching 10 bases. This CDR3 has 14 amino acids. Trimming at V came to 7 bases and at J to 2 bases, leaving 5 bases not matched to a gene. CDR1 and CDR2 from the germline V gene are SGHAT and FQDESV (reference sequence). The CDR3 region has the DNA TGTGCCAGCACGAGCGGGAGGGCCCCCTACGAGCAGTACTTC. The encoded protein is CASTSGRAPYEQYF.

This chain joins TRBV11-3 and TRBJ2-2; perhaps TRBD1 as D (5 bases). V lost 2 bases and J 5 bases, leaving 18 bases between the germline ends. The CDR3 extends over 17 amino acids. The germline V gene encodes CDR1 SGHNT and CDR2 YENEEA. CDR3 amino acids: CASSLTVGLDWTGELFF. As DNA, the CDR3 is TGTGCCAGCAGCTTAACCGTGGGGCTAGATTGGACCGGGGAGCTGTTTTTT.

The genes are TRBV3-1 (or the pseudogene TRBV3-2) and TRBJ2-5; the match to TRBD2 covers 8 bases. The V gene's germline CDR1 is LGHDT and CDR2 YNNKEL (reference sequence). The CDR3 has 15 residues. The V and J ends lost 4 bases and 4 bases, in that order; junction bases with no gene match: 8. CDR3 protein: CASSPNGGGPETQYF. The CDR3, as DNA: TGTGCCAGCAGCCCGAACGGGGGGGGCCCAGAGACCCAGTACTTC.

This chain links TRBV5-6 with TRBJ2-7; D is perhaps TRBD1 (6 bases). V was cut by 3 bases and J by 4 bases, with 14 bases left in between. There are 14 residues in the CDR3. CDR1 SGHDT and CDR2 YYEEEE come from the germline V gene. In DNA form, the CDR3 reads TGTGCCAGCAGCTCCCCGGCAGGGGAATACGAGCAGTACTTC. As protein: CASSSPAGEYEQYF. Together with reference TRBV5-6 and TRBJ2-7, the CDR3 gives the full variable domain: DAGVTQSPTHLIKTRGQQVTLRCSPKSGHDTVSWYQQALGQGPQFIFQYYEEEERQRGNFPDRFSGHQFPNYSSELNVNALLLGDSALYLCASSSPAGEYEQYFGPGTRLTVT.

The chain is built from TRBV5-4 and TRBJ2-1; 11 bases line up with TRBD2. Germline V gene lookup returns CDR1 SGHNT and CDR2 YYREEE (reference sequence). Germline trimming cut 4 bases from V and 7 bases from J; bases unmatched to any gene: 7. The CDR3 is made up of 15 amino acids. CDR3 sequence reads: CASSQTSGSLNEQFF. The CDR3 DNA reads TGTGCCAGCAGCCAAACTAGCGGGAGTTTGAATGAGCAGTTCTTC.

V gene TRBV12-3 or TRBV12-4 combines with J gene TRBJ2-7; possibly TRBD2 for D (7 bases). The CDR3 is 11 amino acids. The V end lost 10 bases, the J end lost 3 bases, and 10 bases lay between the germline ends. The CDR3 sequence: CAKGEGYEQYF. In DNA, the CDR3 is TGTGCCAAGGGGGAGGGCTACGAGCAGTACTTC.

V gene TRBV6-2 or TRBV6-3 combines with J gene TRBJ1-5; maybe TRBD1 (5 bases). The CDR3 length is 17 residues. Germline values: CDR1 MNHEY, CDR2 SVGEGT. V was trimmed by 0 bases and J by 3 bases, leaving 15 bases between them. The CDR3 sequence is CASSYSGGRALNQPQHF. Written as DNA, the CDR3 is TGTGCCAGCAGTTACTCGGGGGGGAGGGCCCTCAATCAGCCCCAGCATTTT.

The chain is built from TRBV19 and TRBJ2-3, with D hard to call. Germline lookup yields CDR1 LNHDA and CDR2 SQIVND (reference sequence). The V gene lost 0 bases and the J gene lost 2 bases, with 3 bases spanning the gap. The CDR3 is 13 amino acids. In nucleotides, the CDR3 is TGTGCCAGTAGTATAGACGTCACAGATACGCAGTATTTT. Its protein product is CASSIDVTDTQYF. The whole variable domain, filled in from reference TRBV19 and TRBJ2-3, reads DGGITQSPKYLFRKEGQNVTLSCEQNLNHDAMYWYRQDPGQGLRLIYYSQIVNDFQKGDIAEGYSVSREKKESFPLTVTSAQKNPTAFYLCASSIDVTDTQYFGPGTRLTVL.

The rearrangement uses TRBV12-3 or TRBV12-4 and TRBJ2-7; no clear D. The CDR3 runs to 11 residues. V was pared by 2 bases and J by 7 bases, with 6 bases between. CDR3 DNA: TGTGCCAGCAGTTTATCGCGGGAGCAGTACTTC. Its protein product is CASSLSREQYF.